The 20 T cell receptor beta chains below all came from one sample that was sequenced in a study of T cells in Graves' hyperthyroidism and ophthalmopathy. Amplification of TCR beta CDR3 regions was performed using RNA transcripts as template. Using the HTBI primer set, a first-round RT-PCR was run on the TCR CDR3. TCRdb ran MiXCR on the multiplex PCR reads and lists one entry per CDR3 protein. The sample shows 600,000 or so distinct CDR3 sequences, around 13% of them seen only once. Sequenced sample: blood. Every receptor here comes from a woman aged 45-65 years with Graves' ophthalmopathy.

The sample holds many counts of this clonotype. V gene TRBV6-5 combines with J gene TRBJ1-4; D perhaps matches TRBD1 (5 bases). In germline, CDR1 is MNHEY, CDR2 SVGAGI. There are 14 residues in the CDR3. The ends were cut back, 2 bases at V and 7 bases at J, with 11 bases in the middle. The CDR3 is CASSYGGRGEKLFF. CDR3 nucleotide sequence: TGTGCCAGCAGTTACGGGGGAAGGGGTGAAAAACTGTTTTTT.

The table lists this clonotype with many counts. This rearrangement joins TRBV28 to TRBJ1-1; D gene unclear. This CDR3 is built from 12 residues. Germline loops: CDR1 MDHEN, CDR2 SYDVKM. The V end was cut by 5 bases, the J end by 7 bases, with 11 bases between. The CDR3 bases are TGTGCCAGCAGTGGCGATGAATTTGAAGCTTTCTTT. Protein product: CASSGDEFEAFF.

This clonotype was observed a few times. The chain combines TRBV5-6 with TRBJ2-1, with 9 bases that match TRBD2. From germline, CDR1 is SGHDT and CDR2 YYEEEE. V lost 1 base and J lost 0; bases outside the gene matches: 2. CDR3 length: 16 amino acids. CDR3 in amino acids: CASSLLAGFSYNEQFF. CDR3 nucleotides: TGTGCCAGCAGCTTGCTAGCGGGATTCTCCTACAATGAGCAGTTCTTC.

As to this clonotype: Germline and junction disagree at one end, which may indicate a read error. The chain joins TRBV7-7 to TRBJ2-7; D possibly uses TRBD1 or TRBD2 (5 bases each). The V gene's germline CDR1 is SSHAT and CDR2 FNYEAQ (reference sequence). The CDR3 totals 13 residues. The CDR3: CASSPVGVYEQYF. The CDR3 nucleotides are TGTGCTAGCAGCCCCGTGGGGGTGTACGAGCAGTACTTC.

This clonotype was seen at least ten times. This rearrangement joins TRBV11-3 to TRBJ1-2; a possible D gene is TRBD1 (5 bases). Germline V gene sequence: CDR1 SGHNT, CDR2 YENEEA. The length of the CDR3 is 14 residues. The ends were cut back, 0 bases at V and 7 bases at J, with 12 bases in the middle. CDR3 region: CASSLDATARGYTF. CDR3 nucleotide sequence: TGTGCCAGCAGCTTAGACGCGACAGCGCGTGGCTACACCTTC.

The chain links TRBV4-1 to TRBJ2-3; 8 nucleotides agree with TRBD1. The CDR3 is 15 amino acids. Germline V lookup: CDR1 MGHRA, CDR2 YSYEKL. J was trimmed by 4 bases and V by 2 bases; bases with no gene match: 5. The CDR3 DNA sequence: TGCGCCAGCAGCCAAACGACAGGGGTGGCAGATACGCAGTATTTT. Encoded protein: CASSQTTGVADTQYF.

This chain uses TRBV4-3 with TRBJ1-4; D might be TRBD1 (6 bases). Trimming pared 2 bases from V and 5 bases from J, leaving 18 bases between. Germline V gene sequence: CDR1 LGHNA, CDR2 YSLEER. The length of the CDR3 is 17 residues. The CDR3 reads CASSQWPALGGNEKLFF. The CDR3 DNA is TGCGCCAGCAGCCAATGGCCGGCCCTAGGGGGAAATGAAAAACTGTTTTTT.

In this sample, this clonotype turned up a few times. V usage is TRBV28 and J usage is TRBJ2-7; D may be TRBD2 (6 bases). Per the germline V gene, CDR1 is MDHEN and CDR2 is SYDVKM. The ends were cut back, 6 bases at V and 7 bases at J, with 22 bases in the middle. The CDR3 is 15 amino acids. For the CDR3, the DNA is TGTGCCAGCAGGAGGATAATAGCGGTTCAACGGGAGCAGTACTTC. Translated: CASRRIIAVQREQYF.

This clonotype was counted ten times or more. The chain carries TRBV10-3 and TRBJ2-7, with 11 bases aligning to TRBD2. Trimming cost V 7 bases and J 5 bases; bases outside gene matches: 7. The CDR3 loop spans 14 amino acids. Germline V gene data show CDR1 as ENHRY and CDR2 as SYGVKD. CDR3 sequence: CAITTGTSGDEQYF. CDR3 DNA sequence: TGTGCCATCACCACCGGGACTAGCGGAGACGAGCAGTACTTC.

The rearrangement uses TRBV7-8 and TRBJ1-2; D gene unclear. Trimming pared 6 bases from V and 3 bases from J, leaving 8 bases between. Germline CDR1 SGHVS, CDR2 FQNEAQ. This CDR3 comprises 12 residues. CDR3 bases: TGTGCCAGCAGTGACCAGGACTATGGCTACACCTTC. Protein product: CASSDQDYGYTF.

This clonotype showed up many times. The rearrangement joins TRBV3-1 to TRBJ2-7; D is perhaps TRBD2 (6 bases). V was shortened by 2 bases and J by 9 bases, with 20 bases between the two germline ends. CDR3 length: 15 residues. The germline V gene encodes CDR1 LGHDT and CDR2 YNNKEL (reference sequence). The chain's CDR3 is CASSQRTSGTVRQYF. The CDR3 region has the DNA TGTGCCAGCAGCCAAAGGACTTCAGGGACTGTGCGGCAGTACTTC.

This clonotype occurred many times. The V gene is TRBV7-2, the J gene TRBJ2-2, with D hard to call. CDR3 length: 18 amino acids. The V gene lost 3 bases and the J gene lost 0 bases, with 17 bases spanning the gap. Germline V gene lookup returns CDR1 SGHTA and CDR2 FQGNSA. The DNA of the CDR3 is TGTGCCAGCAGCTTCAATTCCCCCGGGCCCGCGAACACCGGGGAGCTGTTTTTT. As protein: CASSFNSPGPANTGELFF.

The sample holds many counts of this clonotype. This chain uses TRBV9 with TRBJ2-3; 10 positions agree with TRBD2. Germline-derived CDR1 and CDR2 are SGDLS and YYNGEE. V lost 4 bases, J lost 2 bases, and 7 bases stayed unmatched. The CDR3 runs to 16 residues. This CDR3 is CASSPSGRAPTDTQYF. The DNA of the CDR3 is TGTGCCAGCAGCCCCAGCGGGAGGGCCCCCACAGATACGCAGTATTTT.

The rearrangement uses TRBV24-1 and TRBJ1-2; D may be TRBD1 (6 bases). This CDR3 contains 16 residues. V lost 4 bases, J lost 3 bases, and 17 bases lay in between. From germline, CDR1 is KGHDR and CDR2 SFDVKD. The CDR3 bases are TGTGCCACCAGTGACCGAACAGGGAATCGCGACTATGGCTACACCTTC. Its translation: CATSDRTGNRDYGYTF.

Ten or more counts support this clonotype. The CDR3 spells CSARDPLGGRVYEQYF. CDR3 coding DNA: TGCAGTGCTAGAGATCCCCTAGGCGGGAGGGTCTACGAGCAGTACTTC. The chain combines TRBV20-1 with TRBJ2-7, with 9 bases matching TRBD2. V gave up 0 bases and J gave up 3 bases; unmatched junction bases: 9. CDR1 and CDR2 from the germline V gene are DFQATT and SNEGSKA (reference sequence). The CDR3 is 16 residues long.

This chain joins TRBV24-1 and TRBJ2-2; 7 nucleotides agree with TRBD1. Germline loops: CDR1 KGHDR, CDR2 SFDVKD. V was clipped by 7 bases and J by 1 base; unmatched bases: 5. CDR3 length: 15 amino acids. CDR3 DNA sequence: TGTGCCACCAGCGAGAGGACAGGGAACACCGGGGAGCTGTTTTTT. Translation gives CATSERTGNTGELFF.

The sample holds many counts of this clonotype. The rearrangement joins TRBV6-2 or TRBV6-3 to TRBJ2-4; TRBD1 might be the D (6 bases). The CDR3 covers 16 residues. Germline-derived CDR1 and CDR2 are MNHEY and SVGEGT. V dropped 5 bases and J dropped 6 bases, with 20 bases sitting between them. The CDR3 region has the DNA TGTGCCAGCAGTCCCCTGGGGTCAGGGGAGAGAAACATTCAGTACTTC. It yields the protein CASSPLGSGERNIQYF.

This chain connects TRBV27 to TRBJ1-2; unclear D gene. Between the trimmed V and J ends, which lost 3 bases and 7 bases, there was a span of 21 bases. The CDR3 is 16 residues long. The germline CDR1 and CDR2 sequences are MNHEY and SMNVEV (reference sequence). The CDR3 nucleotides are TGTGCCAGCAGTTTCCTGGGAGAAGGCAGGAAGGGTGGCTACACCTTC. It specifies CASSFLGEGRKGGYTF.

In regard to this clonotype: At one end the junction does not follow the germline gene, possibly because of a read error. The DNA of the CDR3 is TGTGCCAGCAGGTCCGGGACTAGCGTTCCCTTGAGCTCCTACGAGCAGTGCTTC. Translating it yields CASRSGTSVPLSSYEQCF. The chain links TRBV28 to TRBJ2-7, with TRBD2 matching over 10 bases. Germline V gene sequence: CDR1 MDHEN, CDR2 SYDVKM. The CDR3 length is 18 residues.

In its sample, this clonotype was seen a few times. The chain combines TRBV7-8 with TRBJ1-1; 7 nucleotides agree with TRBD1. This CDR3 is 14 amino acids long. V was pared by 4 bases and J by 3 bases, with 5 bases of the junction left unmatched. Germline CDR1 SGHVS, CDR2 FQNEAQ. Written as DNA, the CDR3 is TGTGCCAGCAGCTCACTAGGGGGCCACACTGAAGCTTTCTTT. Residues: CASSSLGGHTEAFF.